This T cell receptor (beta chain) is drawn from a study of cytomegalovirus exposure and HLA in healthy donors. On the study more broadly: From HLA-typed donors, an early data release held approximately 85 million unique TCRs.

Whole-study results and caveats: A few CMV-associated chains were confirmed in vitro to be specific for CMV antigens. The authors reported that TCR beta sequences could predict HLA-A and HLA-B alleles. These predictions were accurate for most subjects in the first cohort.

Both 60 Vbeta primers and 13 Jbeta primers went into the PCR. TCRdb keeps only in-frame clones here, not all; method: immunoSEQ multiplex PCR. Here the sample spans some 78,000 clones, over 70% being singletons. Healthy donors of bone marrow made up the group. The CDR3 runs to 16 residues. Germline CDR1 is SGHTA and CDR2 is FQGNSA. V dropped 5 bases and J dropped 0 bases, with 13 bases sitting between them. A word on this clone: Its antigen is currently unknown. Other DNA sequences in this specimen translate into the identical CDR3.

J is TRBJ1-4 and V is TRBV7-2; D not resolved. The sequenced sample was PBMCs. The TCR comes from a man between 45 and 60 years old in good health and CMV-seropositive. CDR3 coding DNA: TGTGCCAGCAGCCGAGGGCAGAGTGCAACTAATGAAAAACTGTTTTTT. Its translation is CASSRGQSATNEKLFF. Filled out from reference TRBV7-2 and TRBJ1-4, the complete variable domain reads GAGVSQSPSNKVTEKGKDVELRCDPISGHTALYWYRQSLGQGLEFLIYFQGNSAPDKSGLPSDRFSAERTGGSVSTLTIQRTQQEDSAVYLCASSRGQSATNEKLFFGSGTQLSVL.